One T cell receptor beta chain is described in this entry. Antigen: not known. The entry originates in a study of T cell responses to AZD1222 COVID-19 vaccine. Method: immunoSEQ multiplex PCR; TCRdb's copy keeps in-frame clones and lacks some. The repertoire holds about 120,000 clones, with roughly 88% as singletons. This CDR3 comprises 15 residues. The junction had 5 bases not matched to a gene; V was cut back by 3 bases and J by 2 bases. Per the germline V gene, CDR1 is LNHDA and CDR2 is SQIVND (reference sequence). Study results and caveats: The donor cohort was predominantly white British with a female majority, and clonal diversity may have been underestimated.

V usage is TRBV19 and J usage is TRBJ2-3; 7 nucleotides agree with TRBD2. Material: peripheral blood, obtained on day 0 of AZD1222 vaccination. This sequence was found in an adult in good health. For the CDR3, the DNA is TGTGCCAGTAGTATCGGCGGGAGAGACACAGATACGCAGTATTTT. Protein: CASSIGGRDTDTQYF. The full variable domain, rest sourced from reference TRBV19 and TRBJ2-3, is DGGITQSPKYLFRKEGQNVTLSCEQNLNHDAMYWYRQDPGQGLRLIYYSQIVNDFQKGDIAEGYSVSREKKESFPLTVTSAQKNPTAFYLCASSIGGRDTDTQYFGPGTRLTVL.